This record covers a single T cell receptor beta chain. Only in-frame clones appear in the TCRdb table, and some are missing; sequencing was by immunoSEQ multiplex PCR. The repertoire holds roughly 100,000 clones, with about 80% as singletons. Deletions cut 0 bases from V and 5 bases from J, with 13 bases between. CDR3 size: 15 residues. Germline V gives CDR1 LGHNA, CDR2 YNFKEQ. This sample was included in a study of blood T cell repertoires in COVID-19. Overall study context: Collection of acute and convalescent COVID-19 samples took place in the United States, Italy and Spain.

The genes are TRBV4-2 and TRBJ1-1, with D tentatively TRBD1 (5 bases). The source material was peripheral blood. The TCR comes from a woman older than 75 with active or convalescent COVID-19. The CDR3 DNA sequence: TGTGCCAGCAGCCAAGAGACATCGCGGGGGACTGAAGCTTTCTTT. Amino acid sequence: CASSQETSRGTEAFF.